This TCR beta chain was sequenced in a study of cytomegalovirus exposure and HLA in healthy donors. Primers included in the PCR were 60 Vbeta and 13 Jbeta primers. Clones were read by immunoSEQ multiplex PCR, and TCRdb kept only the in-frame ones, dropping some. Of 150,000 to 200,000 clones listed, approximately 80% are singletons. The V and J ends lost 1 base and 0 bases respectively, with 17 bases between them. In germline, CDR1 is SGHAT, CDR2 FQDESV (reference sequence). The CDR3 runs 18 residues. To note about this clone: Antigen: not known.

General study points: Altogether, 160 or so TCR beta chains were recorded as cytomegalovirus-associated.

This receptor was obtained from a woman in her forties in good health and CMV-seronegative. The chain carries TRBV11-1 and TRBJ2-3; D may be TRBD2 (5 bases). Sequences were obtained from PBMCs. CDR3 DNA: TGTGCCAGCAGCTTAGGAACGCGGGCCCATTCTAGCACAGATACGCAGTATTTT. It encodes CASSLGTRAHSSTDTQYF. Together with reference TRBV11-1 and TRBJ2-3, the CDR3 gives the full variable domain: EAEVAQSPRYKITEKSQAVAFWCDPISGHATLYWYRQILGQGPELLVQFQDESVVDDSQLPKDRFSAERLKGVDSTLKIQPAELGDSAMYLCASSLGTRAHSSTDTQYFGPGTRLTVL.